This T cell receptor (beta chain) stems from a study of blood T cell repertoires in COVID-19. Germline loops: CDR1 LNHDA, CDR2 SQIVND (reference sequence). After removal of 5 bases from V and 3 bases from J, the junction contained 5 bases not matched to a gene. This CDR3 region has 15 residues. Participants, about 18 to 90 years old, spanned 25 or so US areas. Clones were sequenced by immunoSEQ multiplex PCR, and TCRdb holds only the in-frame ones, with some missing. The sample records roughly 310,000 clones, around nine tenths being singletons. The chain carries TRBV19 and TRBJ2-7, with TRBD1 identical over 12 bases. Sample: PBMCs or T cells enriched from blood (not recorded which). This clonotype was obtained from a woman aged 35 to 49 who had recovered from COVID-19. CDR3: CASSFGTGGSYEQYF. CDR3 nucleotide sequence: TGTGCCAGTAGTTTTGGGACAGGGGGCAGCTACGAGCAGTACTTC. Variable domain in full (rest from reference TRBV19 and TRBJ2-7): DGGITQSPKYLFRKEGQNVTLSCEQNLNHDAMYWYRQDPGQGLRLIYYSQIVNDFQKGDIAEGYSVSREKKESFPLTVTSAQKNPTAFYLCASSFGTGGSYEQYFGPGTRLTVT.